The 7 T cell receptor beta chains listed next were all sequenced from one sample in a study of response to subunit inactivated influenza vaccine. TCRdb redid the calling of the RT-PCR reads with MiXCR, one entry per CDR3 protein. This sample yields 650,000 to 850,000 distinct CDR3 sequences, of which about 14% are seen a single time; 6.5% to 8.5% belongs to the top ten. The sample in question was PBMCs from blood, obtained around two weeks before vaccination. The receptors come from a man aged 50 to 59 who received an inactivated influenza vaccine.

The chain has TRBV10-3 and TRBJ2-1; perhaps TRBD2 as D (6 bases). The germline gives CDR1 ENHRY, CDR2 SYGVKD. V shed 7 bases and J shed 5 bases, with 12 bases lying between them. This CDR3 is built from 13 residues. CDR3 DNA: TGTGCCATCAATAAAGGGAGGAACAATGAGCAGTTCTTC. It yields the protein CAINKGRNNEQFF.

The chain couples TRBV6-2 or TRBV6-3 to TRBJ2-7; D is undetermined. Germline V gives CDR1 MNHEY, CDR2 SVGEGT. Trimming pared 5 bases from V and 4 bases from J, leaving 18 bases between. CDR3 length: 15 residues. The CDR3 DNA reads as TGTGCCAGCAGTCGAAATACAGCCTCTACGTACGAGCAGTACTTC. The encoded protein is CASSRNTASTYEQYF.

This clonotype appeared a few times. The chain is built from TRBV6-1 and TRBJ1-1; D unclear. Trimming removed 4 bases from V and 7 bases from J, with 13 bases in between. CDR1 is MNHNS, CDR2 SASEGT, per germline. This CDR3 spans 13 amino acids. Here the CDR3 reads CASSAWLVGEAFF. CDR3 DNA: TGTGCCAGCAGTGCGTGGCTAGTTGGTGAAGCTTTCTTT.

This clonotype has at least ten counts. The gene calls are TRBV12-3 or TRBV12-4 and TRBJ2-2; 16 bases align to TRBD2. The CDR3 consists of 17 residues. Trimming at V came to 6 bases and at J to 3 bases, leaving 4 bases not matched to a gene. The CDR3 sequence: CASRGTSGRGYTGELFF. CDR3 bases: TGTGCCAGCAGGGGGACTAGCGGGAGGGGCTACACCGGGGAGCTGTTTTTT.

Ten or more counts support this clonotype. The V gene is TRBV12-3 or TRBV12-4, the J gene TRBJ2-7; TRBD2 agrees at 7 bases. CDR3 length: 13 amino acids. With V trimmed by 8 bases and J by 3 bases, 7 bases remained unmatched. The CDR3 DNA is TGTGCCAGCGACAAAACGGGGGGCTACGAGCAGTACTTC. Amino acids: CASDKTGGYEQYF.

The chain links TRBV27 to TRBJ2-2, with TRBD1 matching 8 bases. Trimming took 3 bases from V and 6 from J; bases not matched to a gene: 9. The germline V gene encodes CDR1 MNHEY and CDR2 SMNVEV (reference sequence). This CDR3 region has 16 residues. CDR3 amino acids: CASSLGRQGAAGELFF. The CDR3 DNA reads as TGTGCCAGCAGTTTGGGGAGGCAGGGGGCCGCCGGGGAGCTGTTTTTT.

This clonotype showed up many times. The chain uses TRBV29-1 and TRBJ1-1, with 7 bases identical to TRBD1. Germline CDR1 is SQVTM and CDR2 is ANQGSEA. The CDR3 is 15 residues long. V was pared by 7 bases and J by 2 bases, with 13 bases of the junction left unmatched. The DNA for the CDR3 is TGCAGCGCATCACAAGGACAGGTCCCTAACACTGAAGCTTTCTTT. Its protein product is CSASQGQVPNTEAFF.